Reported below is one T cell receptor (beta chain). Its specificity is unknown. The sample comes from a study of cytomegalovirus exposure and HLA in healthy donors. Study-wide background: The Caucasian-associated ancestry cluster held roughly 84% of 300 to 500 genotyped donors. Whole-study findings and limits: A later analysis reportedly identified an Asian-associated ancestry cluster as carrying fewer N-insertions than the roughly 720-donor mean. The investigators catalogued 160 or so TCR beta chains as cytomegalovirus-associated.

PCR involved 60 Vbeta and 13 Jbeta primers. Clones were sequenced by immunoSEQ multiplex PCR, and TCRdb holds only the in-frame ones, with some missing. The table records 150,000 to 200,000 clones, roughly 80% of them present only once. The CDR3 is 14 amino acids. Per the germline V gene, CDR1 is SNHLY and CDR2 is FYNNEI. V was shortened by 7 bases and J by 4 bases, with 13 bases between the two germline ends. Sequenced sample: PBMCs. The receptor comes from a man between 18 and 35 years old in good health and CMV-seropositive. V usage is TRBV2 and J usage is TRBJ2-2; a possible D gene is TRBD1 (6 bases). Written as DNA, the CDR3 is TGTGCCAGCAAGGAAGGGGACATCACCGGGGAGCTGTTTTTT. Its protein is CASKEGDITGELFF.